This record concerns one TCR beta chain sequence. Its antigen is as yet unknown. Trimming shortened V by 1 base and J by 10 bases, and 4 bases separated the two germline ends. CDR1 is MNHEY and CDR2 is SVGEGT in the germline V gene. The CDR3 covers 11 residues. These data belong to a study of Ad26.COV2.S vaccination and SARS-CoV-2 variants. Treatment noted: over 15 received Ad26.COV2.S at low or high dose, single or two shots; roughly 5 received placebo; per-sample allocation not given. Following the first vaccine or placebo injection, samples were taken on day 63. Sequencing used immunoSEQ multiplex PCR; TCRdb keeps in-frame clones, though not all of them. The profile shows roughly 250,000 clones, 70% to 90% of them singletons. Study outcomes and limitations: Following vaccination, spike-specific CD8+ and CD4+ T cell responses reportedly exhibited substantial breadth.

The material was peripheral blood, obtained in a trial of Ad26.COV2.S vaccine versus placebo. This TCR was recovered from a person between 18 and 65 years old who received the Ad26.COV2.S COVID-19 vaccine or a placebo. V usage is TRBV6-2 or TRBV6-3 and J usage is TRBJ1-4; D gene unclear. The CDR3 protein is CASSYFGKLFF. The CDR3 DNA follows: TGTGCCAGCAGTTACTTCGGAAAACTGTTTTTT.